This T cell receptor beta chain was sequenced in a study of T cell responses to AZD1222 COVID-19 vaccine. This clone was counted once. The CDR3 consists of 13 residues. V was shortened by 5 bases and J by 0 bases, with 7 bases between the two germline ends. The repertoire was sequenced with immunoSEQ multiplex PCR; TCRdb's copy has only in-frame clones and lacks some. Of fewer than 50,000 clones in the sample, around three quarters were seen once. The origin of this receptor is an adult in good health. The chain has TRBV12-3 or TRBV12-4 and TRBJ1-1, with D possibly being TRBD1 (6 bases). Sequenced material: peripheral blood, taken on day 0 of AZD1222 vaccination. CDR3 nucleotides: TGTGCCAGCAGTACAGGGATGAACACTGAAGCTTTCTTT. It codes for CASSTGMNTEAFF.